These T cell receptor beta chains were read from a single sample in a study of cytomegalovirus exposure and HLA in healthy donors. Measured with immunoSEQ multiplex PCR; TCRdb has only the in-frame clones, and not every one. Of 130,000 or so clones listed, 8.5% to 9% are singletons. The sequenced sample was PBMCs. The receptors here all came from a woman aged 40 to 50 in good health and CMV-seropositive. Each CDR3 is given with its conserved first and last residue. The D gene is left open where the match is weak. Clone size is given for some rows only: seen once, a few or many times, or a class if the clone is expanded.

TRBV7-9	TRBJ1-2	NA	few	CASSSQGSNYGYTF	TGTGCCAGCAGCTCCCAGGGTAGCAACTATGGCTACACCTTC
TRBV6-1	TRBJ2-7	NA	NA	CASSTGELYEQYF	TGTGCCAGCAGCACCGGTGAGTTGTACGAGCAGTACTTC
TRBV4-1	TRBJ2-1	TRBD2	few	CASSRGLAGGLTSSYNEQFF	TGCGCCAGCAGCCGAGGACTAGCGGGGGGACTAACTAGCTCCTACAATGAGCAGTTCTTC
TRBV10-2	TRBJ1-1	NA	NA	CASSDVSGFNTEAFF	TGCGCCAGCAGTGATGTCTCAGGGTTCAACACTGAAGCTTTCTTT
TRBV4-1	TRBJ2-7	NA	few	CASSQIPGLPYEQYF	TGCGCCAGCAGCCAGATACCGGGACTTCCTTACGAGCAGTACTTC
TRBV5-1	TRBJ2-7	TRBD1	few	CASSYGTGVMYEQYF	TGCGCCAGCAGCTACGGGACAGGGGTAATGTACGAGCAGTACTTC
TRBV18	TRBJ2-2	NA	few	CASSLQGNTGELFF	TGTGCCAGCTCACTACAGGGGAACACCGGGGAGCTGTTTTTT
TRBV18	TRBJ1-1	TRBD1	NA	CASSPRKGQGNTEAFF	TGTGCCAGCTCACCAAGGAAGGGACAGGGGAACACTGAAGCTTTCTTT
TRBV6-1	TRBJ1-5	NA	NA	CASSGQGRFQYSNQPQHF	TGTGCCAGCAGTGGTCAAGGGAGGTTTCAGTATAGCAATCAGCCCCAGCATTTT
TRBV27	TRBJ1-1	NA	few	CASIVTGLGAEAFF	TGTGCCAGCATCGTAACAGGGCTGGGGGCTGAAGCTTTCTTT
TRBV5-1	TRBJ2-7	NA	few	CASSGGRGVPYEQYF	TGCGCCAGCAGCGGAGGTCGCGGGGTTCCTTACGAGCAGTACTTC
TRBV28	TRBJ1-5	NA	few	CASSLPGSRQPQHF	TGTGCCAGCAGTTTACCGGGGTCGCGTCAGCCCCAGCATTTT
TRBV27	TRBJ2-7	TRBD1	NA	CASRRQGATRYEQYF	TGTGCCAGCAGACGACAGGGGGCTACAAGATACGAGCAGTACTTC
TRBV29-1	TRBJ2-5	NA	NA	CSVAGKGVLETQYF	TGCAGCGTTGCCGGGAAAGGAGTCTTGGAGACCCAGTACTTC
TRBV7-2	TRBJ2-1	TRBD2	NA	CASSSRRAGGHYNEQFF	TGTGCCAGCAGCTCCCGTCGAGCGGGGGGCCATTACAATGAGCAGTTCTTC
TRBV27	TRBJ2-7	NA	NA	CASSFLTTGFSYEQYF	TGTGCCAGCAGTTTTCTGACCACGGGATTCTCCTACGAGCAGTACTTC
TRBV6-6	TRBJ1-1	NA	few	CASSYSGGGGTEAFF	TGTGCCAGCAGTTACTCTGGGGGGGGTGGCACTGAAGCTTTCTTT
TRBV7-9	TRBJ1-1	NA	NA	CASSLVGRDTEAFF	TGTGCCAGCAGCTTAGTCGGCAGGGATACTGAAGCTTTCTTT
TRBV2	TRBJ2-7	NA	NA	CASSATAQWSEQYF	TGTGCCAGCAGTGCGACGGCGCAGTGGAGTGAGCAGTACTTC
TRBV11-2	TRBJ2-2	NA	few	CASSWGGETGELFF	TGTGCCAGCAGCTGGGGGGGCGAGACCGGGGAGCTGTTTTTT
TRBV5-1	TRBJ1-5	NA	NA	CASRLGTAGQPQHF	TGCGCCAGCAGATTGGGGACTGCTGGTCAGCCCCAGCATTTT
TRBV12-5	TRBJ2-3	NA	few	CASGHDTNTDTQYF	TGTGCTAGTGGCCATGACACCAACACAGATACGCAGTATTTT
TRBV4-2	TRBJ1-2	NA	NA	CASSQGGTPPNYGYTF	TGTGCCAGCAGCCAAGGCGGGACGCCTCCTAACTATGGCTACACCTTC
TRBV18	TRBJ1-5	NA	NA	CASSPVTSNQPQHF	TGTGCCAGCTCACCGGTAACTTCCAATCAGCCCCAGCATTTT
TRBV19	TRBJ1-6	TRBD1	NA	CASSIVRGRGNSPLHF	TGTGCCAGTAGTATAGTTAGGGGCAGGGGGAATTCACCCCTCCACTTT
TRBV6-5	TRBJ1-5	NA	NA	CASSSGGYFQPQHF	TGTGCCAGCAGTTCGGGGGGCTACTTTCAGCCCCAGCATTTT
TRBV6-4	TRBJ2-1	TRBD1	few	CASSYEDREVSEQFF	TGTGCCAGCAGCTACGAGGACAGGGAAGTCAGTGAGCAGTTCTTC
TRBV2	TRBJ2-7	NA	few	CASSEQTGRSLQYF	TGTGCCAGCAGTGAACAGACAGGCCGATCTCTGCAGTACTTC
TRBV27	TRBJ2-7	TRBD1	NA	CASSTGTGAYEQYF	TGTGCCAGCAGTACCGGGACAGGAGCCTACGAGCAGTACTTC
TRBV20-1	TRBJ2-7	TRBD1	NA	CSAGQGYEQYF	TGCAGTGCTGGACAGGGTTACGAGCAGTACTTC
TRBV2	TRBJ2-1	NA	NA	CANRGIRYNEQFF	TGTGCCAACCGGGGGATTAGGTACAATGAGCAGTTCTTC
TRBV7-9	TRBJ2-7	NA	NA	CASSSTDNYEQYF	TGTGCCAGCAGCTCGACAGACAACTACGAGCAGTACTTC
TRBV19	TRBJ2-1	NA	few	CASQADYNEQFF	TGTGCCAGCCAAGCGGATTACAATGAGCAGTTCTTC
TRBV29-1	TRBJ1-4	TRBD1	few	CSVGQGAKEKLFF	TGCAGCGTCGGACAGGGGGCCAAGGAAAAACTGTTTTTT
TRBV7-7	TRBJ2-7	TRBD1	few	CASSRRTGMDEQYF	TGTGCCAGCAGCCGCAGGACAGGGATGGACGAGCAGTACTTC
TRBV19	TRBJ2-7	TRBD1	few	CASSITGGIISYEQYF	TGTGCCAGTAGCATAACAGGGGGCATAATTTCCTACGAGCAGTACTTC
TRBV9	TRBJ2-1	NA	NA	CASSVLQSSYNEQFF	TGTGCCAGCAGCGTTTTACAGAGCTCCTACAATGAGCAGTTCTTC